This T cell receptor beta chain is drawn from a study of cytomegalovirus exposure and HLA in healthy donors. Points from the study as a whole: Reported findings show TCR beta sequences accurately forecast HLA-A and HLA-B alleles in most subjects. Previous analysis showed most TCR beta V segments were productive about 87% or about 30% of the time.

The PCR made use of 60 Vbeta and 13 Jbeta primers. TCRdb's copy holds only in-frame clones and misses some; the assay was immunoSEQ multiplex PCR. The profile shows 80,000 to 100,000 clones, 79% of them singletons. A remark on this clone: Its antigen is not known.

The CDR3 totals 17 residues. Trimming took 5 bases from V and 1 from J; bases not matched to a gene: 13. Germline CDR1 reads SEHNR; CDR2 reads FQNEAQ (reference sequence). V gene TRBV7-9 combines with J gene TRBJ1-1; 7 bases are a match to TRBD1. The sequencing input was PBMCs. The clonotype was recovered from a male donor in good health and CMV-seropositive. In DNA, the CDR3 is TGTGCCAGCAGCCCCCTGGGCAGGGGGGATGGGAACACTGAAGCTTTCTTT. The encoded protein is CASSPLGRGDGNTEAFF. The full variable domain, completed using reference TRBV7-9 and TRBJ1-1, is DTGVSQNPRHKITKRGQNVTFRCDPISEHNRLYWYRQTLGQGPEFLTYFQNEAQLEKSRLLSDRFSAERPKGSFSTLEIQRTEQGDSAMYLCASSPLGRGDGNTEAFFGQGTRLTVV.